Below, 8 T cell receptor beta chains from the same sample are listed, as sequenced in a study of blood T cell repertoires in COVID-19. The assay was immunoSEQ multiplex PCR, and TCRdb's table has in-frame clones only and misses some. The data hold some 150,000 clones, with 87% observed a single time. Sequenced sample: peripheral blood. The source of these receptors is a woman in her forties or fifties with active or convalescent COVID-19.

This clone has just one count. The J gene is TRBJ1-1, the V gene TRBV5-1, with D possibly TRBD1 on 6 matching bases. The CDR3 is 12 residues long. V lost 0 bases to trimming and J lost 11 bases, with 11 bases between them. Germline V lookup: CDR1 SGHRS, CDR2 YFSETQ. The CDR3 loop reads CASSLGRGNAFF. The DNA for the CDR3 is TGCGCCAGCAGCTTGGGAAGGGGGAATGCTTTCTTT.

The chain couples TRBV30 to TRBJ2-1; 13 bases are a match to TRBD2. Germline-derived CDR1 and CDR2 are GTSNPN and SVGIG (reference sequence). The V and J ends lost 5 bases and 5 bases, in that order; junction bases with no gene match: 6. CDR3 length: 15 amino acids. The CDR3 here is CAWDVLAGGHNEQFF. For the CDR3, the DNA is TGTGCCTGGGACGTACTAGCGGGAGGGCACAATGAGCAGTTCTTC.

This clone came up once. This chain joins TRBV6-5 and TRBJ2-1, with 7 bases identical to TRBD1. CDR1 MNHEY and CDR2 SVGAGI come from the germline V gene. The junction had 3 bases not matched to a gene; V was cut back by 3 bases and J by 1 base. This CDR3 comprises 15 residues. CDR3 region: CASSYGTESYNEQFF. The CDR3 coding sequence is TGTGCCAGCAGTTATGGGACAGAATCCTACAATGAGCAGTTCTTC.

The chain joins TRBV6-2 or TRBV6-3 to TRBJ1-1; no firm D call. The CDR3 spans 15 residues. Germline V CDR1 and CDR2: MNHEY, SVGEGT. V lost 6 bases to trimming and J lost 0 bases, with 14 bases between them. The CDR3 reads CASSPLNRMNTEAFF. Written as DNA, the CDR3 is TGTGCCAGCAGCCCTCTAAACAGAATGAACACTGAAGCTTTCTTT.

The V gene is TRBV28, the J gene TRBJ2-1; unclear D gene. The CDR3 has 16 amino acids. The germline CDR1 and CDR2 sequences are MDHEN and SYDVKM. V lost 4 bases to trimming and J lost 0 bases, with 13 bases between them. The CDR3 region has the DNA TGTGCCAGCAGTTGGTCAGGCCCCAGCTCCTACAATGAGCAGTTCTTC. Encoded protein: CASSWSGPSSYNEQFF.

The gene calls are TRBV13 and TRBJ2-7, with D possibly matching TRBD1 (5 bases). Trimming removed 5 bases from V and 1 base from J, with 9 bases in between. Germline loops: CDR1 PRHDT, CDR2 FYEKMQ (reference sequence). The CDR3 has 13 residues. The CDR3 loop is CASSVTESYEQYF. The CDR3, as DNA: TGTGCCAGCAGCGTGACAGAGTCCTACGAGCAGTACTTC.

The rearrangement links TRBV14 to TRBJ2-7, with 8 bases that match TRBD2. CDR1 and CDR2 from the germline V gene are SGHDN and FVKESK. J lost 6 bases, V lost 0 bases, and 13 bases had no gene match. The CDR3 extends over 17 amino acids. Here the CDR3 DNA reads TGTGCCAGCAGCCAAGACAGGCTTTCAGCGGGAGTATCCGAGCAGTACTTC. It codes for CASSQDRLSAGVSEQYF.

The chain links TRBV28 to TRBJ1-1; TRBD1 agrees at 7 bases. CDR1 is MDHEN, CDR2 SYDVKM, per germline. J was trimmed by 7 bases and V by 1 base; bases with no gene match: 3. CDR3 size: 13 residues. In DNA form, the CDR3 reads TGTGCCAGCAGTTTATCCACAGGGGTTGAAGCTTTCTTT. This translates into CASSLSTGVEAFF.